This T cell receptor beta chain was profiled in a study of T cell responses to AZD1222 COVID-19 vaccine. The study's findings and limits: White British ancestry dominated among donors, who included more females, and clonal diversity was possibly underestimated. Repertoires were collected only later (after the peak T cell response had occurred). Nearly half of the spike-specific TCRs reportedly recognize variant regions that carry no mutations.

The data were produced by immunoSEQ multiplex PCR, yet TCRdb's version contains in-frame clones alone and is incomplete. This table holds 70,000 to 95,000 clones, more than 75% found once. Points on this clone: Its target is not known.

The J segment lost 4 bases and the V segment lost 3 bases, leaving 3 bases of the junction unmatched. The CDR3 is 12 residues long. Germline-derived CDR1 and CDR2 are DFQATT and SNEGSKA (reference sequence). The genes are TRBV20-1 and TRBJ2-7, with 7 bases fitting TRBD1. The TCR sequence derives from an adult in good health. Sample: peripheral blood, taken on day 0 of MenACWY control vaccination. In nucleotides, the CDR3 is TGCAGTGCTAGTGCCAGGGGGTACGAGCAGTACTTC. Protein product: CSASARGYEQYF.